The sequence of this T cell receptor (beta chain) was determined in a study of regulatory dendritic cells for organ transplantation. Sorted T cells were CFSE-labeled and cultured around 5 days with allogeneic regulatory or mature dendritic cells at 1:10. TCRdb's copy holds only in-frame clones and misses some; the assay was immunoSEQ multiplex PCR. Of 12,000 or so clones listed, 74% are singletons. CDR3 size: 14 residues. In germline, CDR1 is MNHEY, CDR2 SVGAGI. Germline trimming cut 1 base from V and 7 bases from J; bases unmatched to any gene: 3. Notes on the study in general: Among resting subsets, memory CD8+ cells contained the most alloreactive clonotypes. Naive T cells showed high diversity, memory cells less, memory CD8+ least. Mature dendritic cells appeared to drive more memory CD8+ clonal expansion than regulatory ones.

With respect to this clone: As yet, its antigen is unknown.

This TCR was recovered from a human donor in good health. The rearrangement joins TRBV6-5 to TRBJ1-1; 10 nucleotides line up with TRBD1. Sequencing was carried out using naive CD4+ T cells from blood cultured with regulatory dendritic cells. Noted subset: CD45RA+ naive T cells. Written as DNA, the CDR3 is TGTGCCAGCAGTTACTGGGGACAGGGGCTTGAAGCTTTCTTT. This translates into CASSYWGQGLEAFF.